This entry concerns a single TCR beta chain. Its cognate antigen is unknown. The sample is drawn from a study of CD8+CD57+ T cells in acquired aplastic anemia. The overall study: Read counts for CD4+ cells (from healthy donors) averaged around 10 million. Whole-study results and caveats: Patients and controls shared 25 to 35 CD8+ CDR3 sequences, highly expressed in patients.

CDR3 and TCR beta VDJ profiling relied on a genomic DNA template. TCRdb redid the calling of the reads with MiXCR, one entry per CDR3 protein. The sample consists of about 170,000 distinct CDR3 sequences, roughly 40% of them appearing once. Trimming removed 9 bases from V and 0 bases from J, with 9 bases in between. This CDR3 comprises 13 residues. Germline CDR1 is MDHEN and CDR2 is SYDVKM. The sequence was collected from a human donor in good health. This chain uses TRBV28 with TRBJ1-3; no definite D call. The sequenced material came from sorted CD4+, CD8+, or CD8+CD57+ T cells (not recorded which) from PBMCs. CDR3 residues: CASLLISGNTIYF. DNA of the CDR3: TGTGCCAGTCTTCTTATCTCTGGAAACACCATATATTTT.